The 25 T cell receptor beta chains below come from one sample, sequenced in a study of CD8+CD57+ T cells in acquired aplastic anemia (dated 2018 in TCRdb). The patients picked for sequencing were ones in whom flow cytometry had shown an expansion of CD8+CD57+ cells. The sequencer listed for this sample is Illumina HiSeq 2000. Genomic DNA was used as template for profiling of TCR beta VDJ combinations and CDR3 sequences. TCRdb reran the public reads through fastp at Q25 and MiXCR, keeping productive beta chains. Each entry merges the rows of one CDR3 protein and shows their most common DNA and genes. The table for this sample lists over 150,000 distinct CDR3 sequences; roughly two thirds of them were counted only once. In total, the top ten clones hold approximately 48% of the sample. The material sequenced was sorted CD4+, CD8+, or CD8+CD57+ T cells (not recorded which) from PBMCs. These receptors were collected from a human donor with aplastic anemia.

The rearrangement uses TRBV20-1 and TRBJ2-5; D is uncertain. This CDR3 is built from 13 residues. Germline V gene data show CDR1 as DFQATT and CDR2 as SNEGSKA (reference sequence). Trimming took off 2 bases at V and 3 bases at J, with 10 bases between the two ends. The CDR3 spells CSARRILKETQYF. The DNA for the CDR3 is TGCAGTGCTAGAAGGATTCTGAAAGAGACCCAGTACTTC.

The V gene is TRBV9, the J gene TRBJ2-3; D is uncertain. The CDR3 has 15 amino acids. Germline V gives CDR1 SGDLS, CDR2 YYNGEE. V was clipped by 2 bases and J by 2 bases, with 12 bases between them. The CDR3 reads CASSVRPSNTDTQYF. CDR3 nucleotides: TGTGCCAGCAGCGTGAGGCCAAGCAACACAGATACGCAGTATTTT. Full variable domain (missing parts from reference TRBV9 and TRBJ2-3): DSGVTQTPKHLITATGQRVTLRCSPRSGDLSVYWYQQSLDQGLQFLIQYYNGEERAKGNILERFSAQQFPDLHSELNLSSLELGDSALYFCASSVRPSNTDTQYFGPGTRLTVL.

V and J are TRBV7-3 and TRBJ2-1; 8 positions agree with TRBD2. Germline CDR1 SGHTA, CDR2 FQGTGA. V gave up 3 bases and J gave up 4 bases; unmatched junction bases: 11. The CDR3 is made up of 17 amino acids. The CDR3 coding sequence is TGTGCCAGCAGCTTCATTCGACGCGGGGGGATGTACAATGAGCAGTTCTTC. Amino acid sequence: CASSFIRRGGMYNEQFF.

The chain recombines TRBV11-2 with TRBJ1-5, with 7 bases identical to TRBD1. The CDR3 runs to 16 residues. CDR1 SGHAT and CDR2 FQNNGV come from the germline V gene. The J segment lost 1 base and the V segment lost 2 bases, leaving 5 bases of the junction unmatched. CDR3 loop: CASSLLTGLSNQPQHF. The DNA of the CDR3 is TGTGCCAGCAGCTTACTGACAGGGTTGAGCAATCAGCCCCAGCATTTT.

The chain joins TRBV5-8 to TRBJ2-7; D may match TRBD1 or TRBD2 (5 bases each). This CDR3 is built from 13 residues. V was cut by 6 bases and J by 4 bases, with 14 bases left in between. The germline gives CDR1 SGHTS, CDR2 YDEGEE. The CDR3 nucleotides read TGTGCCAGCAACCAAATGGGGGATTACGAGCAGTACTTC. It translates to CASNQMGDYEQYF.

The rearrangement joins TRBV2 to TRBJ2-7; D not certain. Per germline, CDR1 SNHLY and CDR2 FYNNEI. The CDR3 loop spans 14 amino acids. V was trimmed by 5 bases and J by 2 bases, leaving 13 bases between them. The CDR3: CASSSVLVPYEQYF. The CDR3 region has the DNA TGTGCCAGCAGTTCGGTACTTGTACCCTACGAGCAGTACTTC.

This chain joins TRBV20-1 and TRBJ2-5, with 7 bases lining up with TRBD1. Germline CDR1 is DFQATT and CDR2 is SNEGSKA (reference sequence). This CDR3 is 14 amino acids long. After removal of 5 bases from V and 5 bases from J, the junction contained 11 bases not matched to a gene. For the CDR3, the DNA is TGCAGTGCTGAATGGGACAGTCTGACTGAGACCCAGTACTTC. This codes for CSAEWDSLTETQYF.

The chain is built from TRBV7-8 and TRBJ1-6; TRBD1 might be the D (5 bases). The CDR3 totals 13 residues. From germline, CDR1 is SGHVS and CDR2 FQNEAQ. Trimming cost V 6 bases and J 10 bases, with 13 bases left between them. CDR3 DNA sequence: TGTGCCAGCAGACGGGGGGGGAGGTCACCCCTCCACTTT. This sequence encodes CASRRGGRSPLHF.

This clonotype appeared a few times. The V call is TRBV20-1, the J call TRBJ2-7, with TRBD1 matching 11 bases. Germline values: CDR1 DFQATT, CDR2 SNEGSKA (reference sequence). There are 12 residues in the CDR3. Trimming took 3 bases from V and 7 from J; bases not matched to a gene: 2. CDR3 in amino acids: CSARDRGREQYF. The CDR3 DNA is TGCAGTGCTAGGGACAGGGGGCGGGAGCAGTACTTC.

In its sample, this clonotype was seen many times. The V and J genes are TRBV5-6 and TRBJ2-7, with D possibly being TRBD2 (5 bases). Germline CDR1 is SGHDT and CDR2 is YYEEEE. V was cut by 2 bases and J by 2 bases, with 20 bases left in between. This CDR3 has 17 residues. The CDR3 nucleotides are TGTGCCAGCAGCTTAGACAAGGACTTTAGCCCACCCTACGAGCAGTACTTC. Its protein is CASSLDKDFSPPYEQYF.

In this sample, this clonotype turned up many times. CDR3 sequence reads: CASSVDPTPSYEQYF. CDR3 nucleotide sequence: TGTGCCAGCAGCGTAGACCCCACCCCCTCCTACGAGCAGTACTTC. The chain carries TRBV9 and TRBJ2-7; D is uncertain. Per germline, CDR1 SGDLS and CDR2 YYNGEE. The CDR3 length is 15 residues. The V end was cut by 0 bases, the J end by 0 bases, with 10 bases between.

CDR3 region: CASRTDRDQPYEQYF. CDR3 bases: TGTGCCAGCAGAACAGACAGGGATCAACCCTACGAGCAGTACTTC. The chain employs TRBV6-9 and TRBJ2-7; TRBD1 agrees at 7 bases. The CDR3 runs 15 residues. Germline values: CDR1 MNHGY, CDR2 SVAAGI. J was trimmed by 2 bases and V by 6 bases; bases with no gene match: 10.

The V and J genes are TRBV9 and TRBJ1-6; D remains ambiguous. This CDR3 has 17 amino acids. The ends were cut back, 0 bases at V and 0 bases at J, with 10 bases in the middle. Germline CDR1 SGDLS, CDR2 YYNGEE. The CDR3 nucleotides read TGTGCCAGCAGCGTAGTACCGCTGAGCTCCTATAATTCACCCCTCCACTTT. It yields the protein CASSVVPLSSYNSPLHF.

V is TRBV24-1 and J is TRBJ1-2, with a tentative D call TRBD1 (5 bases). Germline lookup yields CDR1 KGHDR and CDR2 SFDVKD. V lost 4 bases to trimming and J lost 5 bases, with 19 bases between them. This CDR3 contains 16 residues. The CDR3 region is CATSELSTGGAYGYTF. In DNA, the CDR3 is TGTGCCACCAGTGAGCTGTCCACAGGAGGAGCATATGGCTACACCTTC.

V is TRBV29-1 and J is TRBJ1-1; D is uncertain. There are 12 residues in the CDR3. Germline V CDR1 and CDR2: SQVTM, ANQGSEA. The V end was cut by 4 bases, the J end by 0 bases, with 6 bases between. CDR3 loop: CSVGLLNTEAFF. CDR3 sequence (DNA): TGCAGCGTTGGACTCTTGAACACTGAAGCTTTCTTT.

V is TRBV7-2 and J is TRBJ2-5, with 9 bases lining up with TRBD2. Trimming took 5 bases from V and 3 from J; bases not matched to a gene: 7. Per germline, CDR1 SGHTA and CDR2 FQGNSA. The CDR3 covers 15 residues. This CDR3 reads CASSPYRLAEETQYF. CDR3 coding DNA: TGTGCCAGCAGCCCCTACCGACTAGCGGAAGAGACCCAGTACTTC. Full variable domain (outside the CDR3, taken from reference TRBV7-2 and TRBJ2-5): GAGVSQSPSNKVTEKGKDVELRCDPISGHTALYWYRQSLGQGLEFLIYFQGNSAPDKSGLPSDRFSAERTGGSVSTLTIQRTQQEDSAVYLCASSPYRLAEETQYFGPGTRLLVL.

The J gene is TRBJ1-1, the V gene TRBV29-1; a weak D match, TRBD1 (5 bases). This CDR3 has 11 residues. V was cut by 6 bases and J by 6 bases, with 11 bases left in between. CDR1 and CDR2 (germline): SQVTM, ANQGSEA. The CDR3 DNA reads TGCAGCGTCCCCACGGGGCCTGAAGCTTTCTTT. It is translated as CSVPTGPEAFF. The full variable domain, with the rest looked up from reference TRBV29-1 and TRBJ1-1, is SAVISQKPSRDICQRGTSLTIQCQVDSQVTMMFWYRQQPGQSLTLIATANQGSEATYESGFVIDKFPISRPNLTFSTLTVSNMSPEDSSIYLCSVPTGPEAFFGQGTRLTVV.

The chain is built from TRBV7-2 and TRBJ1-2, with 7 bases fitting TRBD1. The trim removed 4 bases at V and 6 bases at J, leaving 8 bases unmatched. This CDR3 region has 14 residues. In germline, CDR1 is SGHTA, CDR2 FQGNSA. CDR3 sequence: CASSSTQGRDGYTF. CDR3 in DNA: TGTGCCAGCAGCTCAACACAGGGGCGGGATGGCTACACCTTC.

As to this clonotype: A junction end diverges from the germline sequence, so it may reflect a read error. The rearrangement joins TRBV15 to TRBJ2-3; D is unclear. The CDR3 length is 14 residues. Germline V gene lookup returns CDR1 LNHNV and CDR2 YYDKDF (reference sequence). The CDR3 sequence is CATCRDMVADTQYF. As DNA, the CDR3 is TGTGCCACCTGCAGAGATATGGTGGCGGATACGCAGTATTTT.

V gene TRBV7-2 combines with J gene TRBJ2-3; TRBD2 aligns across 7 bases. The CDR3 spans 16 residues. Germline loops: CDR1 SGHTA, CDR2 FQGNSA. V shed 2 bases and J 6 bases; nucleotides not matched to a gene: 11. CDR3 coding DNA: TGTGCCAGCAGCTTAAGAGCAGGACTAGGAGGCGATACGCAGTATTTT. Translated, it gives CASSLRAGLGGDTQYF.

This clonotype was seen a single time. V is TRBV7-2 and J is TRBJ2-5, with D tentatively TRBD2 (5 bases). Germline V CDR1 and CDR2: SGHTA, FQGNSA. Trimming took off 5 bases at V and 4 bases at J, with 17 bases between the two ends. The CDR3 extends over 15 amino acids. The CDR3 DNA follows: TGTGCCAGCAGCCTTCCCGCCCCGGGGTTAGAGACCCAGTACTTC. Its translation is CASSLPAPGLETQYF.

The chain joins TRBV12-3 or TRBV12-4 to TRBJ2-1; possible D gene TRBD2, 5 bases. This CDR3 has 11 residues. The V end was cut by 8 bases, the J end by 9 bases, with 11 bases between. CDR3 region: CASGLSFEQFF. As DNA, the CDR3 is TGTGCCAGCGGACTTAGCTTTGAGCAGTTCTTC.

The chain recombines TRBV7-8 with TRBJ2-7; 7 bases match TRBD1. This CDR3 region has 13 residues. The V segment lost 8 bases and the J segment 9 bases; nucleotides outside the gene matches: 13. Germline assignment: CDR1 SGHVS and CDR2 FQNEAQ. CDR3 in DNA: TGTGCCAGCCGCTCACTTACAGGGGAATCGCAGTACTTC. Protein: CASRSLTGESQYF.

The CDR3 coding sequence is TGCGCCAGCAGTGACGGGGGCAGCTACGAGCAGTACGTC. It codes for CASSDGGSYEQYV. This sequence joins TRBV10-2 and TRBJ2-7; the D call may be TRBD1 or TRBD2 (6 bases each). The germline V and J ends were trimmed by 3 bases and 3 bases, with 9 bases remaining between them. Per the germline V gene, CDR1 is WSHSY and CDR2 is SAAADI. The CDR3 totals 13 residues.

CDR3 nucleotides: TGTGCCACCAGTAAGGTTTCGGGGACCTTTGCCGAGCAGTACTTC. Amino acids: CATSKVSGTFAEQYF. V and J are TRBV15 and TRBJ2-7; TRBD1 or TRBD2 may be the D gene (5 bases each). CDR1 and CDR2 (germline): LNHNV, YYDKDF (reference sequence). This CDR3 has 15 residues. Trimming took 6 bases from V and 6 from J, leaving 21 bases between them.